The present T cell receptor (beta chain) was sequenced within a study of blood T cell repertoires in COVID-19. Study at large: From T cells, B-cell-depleted T cells, or PBMCs came the material, which was cDNA or gDNA.

The repertoire was sequenced with immunoSEQ multiplex PCR; TCRdb's copy has only in-frame clones and lacks some. Seen here are approximately 290,000 clones, about 85% observed once, and the top ten hold less than 2.5%. The CDR3 length is 14 residues. J gave up 0 bases and V 4 bases, and 3 bases lay outside the gene matches. The germline CDR1 and CDR2 sequences are SGDLS and YYNGEE. This clone appeared a single time. The sequence was obtained from a man between 18 and 29 years old with active or convalescent COVID-19. This chain connects TRBV9 to TRBJ1-2, with 7 bases aligning to TRBD1. Sequencing input: peripheral blood. The CDR3 loop is CASSIGQANYGYTF. The DNA for the CDR3 is TGTGCCAGCAGCATCGGACAGGCTAACTATGGCTACACCTTC.